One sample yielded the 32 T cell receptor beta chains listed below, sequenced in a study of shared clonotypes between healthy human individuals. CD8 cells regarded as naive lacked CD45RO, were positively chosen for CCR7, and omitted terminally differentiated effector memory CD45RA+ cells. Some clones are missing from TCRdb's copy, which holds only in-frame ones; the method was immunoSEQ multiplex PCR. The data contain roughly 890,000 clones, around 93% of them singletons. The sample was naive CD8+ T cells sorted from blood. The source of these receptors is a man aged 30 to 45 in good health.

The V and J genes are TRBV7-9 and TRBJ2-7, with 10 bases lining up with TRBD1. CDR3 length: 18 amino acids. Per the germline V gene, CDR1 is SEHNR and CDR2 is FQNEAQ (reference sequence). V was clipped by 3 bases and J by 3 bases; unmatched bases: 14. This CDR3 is CASSLAGTGELGGYEQYF. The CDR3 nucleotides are TGTGCCAGCAGCTTGGCCGGGACAGGGGAATTGGGGGGCTACGAGCAGTACTTC.

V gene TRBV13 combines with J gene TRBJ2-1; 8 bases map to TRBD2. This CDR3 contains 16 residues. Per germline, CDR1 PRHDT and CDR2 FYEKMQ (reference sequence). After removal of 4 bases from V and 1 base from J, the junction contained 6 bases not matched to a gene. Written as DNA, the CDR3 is TGTGCCAGCAGCTCGCCCTTAGCGGGGTCCTACAATGAGCAGTTCTTC. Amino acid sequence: CASSSPLAGSYNEQFF.

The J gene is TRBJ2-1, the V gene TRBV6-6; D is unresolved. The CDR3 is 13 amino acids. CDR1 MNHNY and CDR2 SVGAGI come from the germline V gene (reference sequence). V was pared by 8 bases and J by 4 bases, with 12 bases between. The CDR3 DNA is TGTGCCAGCCAGTCCCTCTGGTACAATGAGCAGTTCTTC. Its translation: CASQSLWYNEQFF.

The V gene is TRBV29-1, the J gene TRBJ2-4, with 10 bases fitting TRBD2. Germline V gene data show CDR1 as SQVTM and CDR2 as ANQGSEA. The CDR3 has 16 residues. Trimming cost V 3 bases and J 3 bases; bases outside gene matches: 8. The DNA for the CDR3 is TGCAGCGTTGACGGAGCGGGAGGGCCTGACAAAAACATTCAGTACTTC. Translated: CSVDGAGGPDKNIQYF.

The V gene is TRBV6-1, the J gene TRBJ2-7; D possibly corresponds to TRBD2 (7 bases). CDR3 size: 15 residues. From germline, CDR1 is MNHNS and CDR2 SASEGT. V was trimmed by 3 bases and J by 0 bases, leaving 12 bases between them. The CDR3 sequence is CASSERGLSSYEQYF. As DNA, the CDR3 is TGTGCCAGCAGTGAGCGGGGGCTGAGCTCCTACGAGCAGTACTTC.

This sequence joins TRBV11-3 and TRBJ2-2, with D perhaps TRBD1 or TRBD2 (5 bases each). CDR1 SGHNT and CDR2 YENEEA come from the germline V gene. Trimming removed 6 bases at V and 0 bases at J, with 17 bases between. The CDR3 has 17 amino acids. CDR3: CASSSRDGSSNTGELFF. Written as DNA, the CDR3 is TGTGCCAGCAGTAGCCGGGACGGCTCTTCGAACACCGGGGAGCTGTTTTTT.

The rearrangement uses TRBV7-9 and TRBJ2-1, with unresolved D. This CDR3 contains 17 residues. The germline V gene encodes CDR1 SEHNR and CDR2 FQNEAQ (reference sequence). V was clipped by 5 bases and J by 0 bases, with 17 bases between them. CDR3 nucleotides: TGTGCCAGCAGCCATCGTTCTCGCGGCGGCTCCTACAATGAGCAGTTCTTC. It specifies CASSHRSRGGSYNEQFF. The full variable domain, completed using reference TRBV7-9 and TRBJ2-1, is DTGVSQNPRHKITKRGQNVTFRCDPISEHNRLYWYRQTLGQGPEFLTYFQNEAQLEKSRLLSDRFSAERPKGSFSTLEIQRTEQGDSAMYLCASSHRSRGGSYNEQFFGPGTRLTVL.

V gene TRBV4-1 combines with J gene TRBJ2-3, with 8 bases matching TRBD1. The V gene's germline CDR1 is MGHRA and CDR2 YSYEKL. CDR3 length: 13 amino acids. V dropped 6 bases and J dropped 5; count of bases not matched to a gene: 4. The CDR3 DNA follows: TGCGCCAGCAGACCCGGGACAGGAGATACGCAGTATTTT. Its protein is CASRPGTGDTQYF.

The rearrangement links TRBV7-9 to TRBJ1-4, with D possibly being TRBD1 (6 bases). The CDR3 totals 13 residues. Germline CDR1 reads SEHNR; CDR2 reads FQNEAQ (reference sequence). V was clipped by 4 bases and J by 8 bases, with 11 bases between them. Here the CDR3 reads CASSSGVDEKLFF. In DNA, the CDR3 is TGTGCCAGCAGCTCAGGGGTTGACGAAAAACTGTTTTTT.

Here the CDR3 DNA reads TGTGCCAGCAGCTTAGATTTTTGGGCAGACCTATACAATGAGCAGTTCTTC. Translating it yields CASSLDFWADLYNEQFF. The rearrangement links TRBV11-2 to TRBJ2-1, with D unclear. Per the germline V gene, CDR1 is SGHAT and CDR2 is FQNNGV. V lost 0 bases, J lost 4 bases, and 16 bases lay in between. The CDR3 is 17 amino acids.

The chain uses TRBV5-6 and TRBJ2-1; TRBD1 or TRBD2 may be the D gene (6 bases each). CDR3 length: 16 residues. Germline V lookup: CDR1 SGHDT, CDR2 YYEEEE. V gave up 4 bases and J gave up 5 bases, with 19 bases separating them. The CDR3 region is CASSVRGGERNNEQFF. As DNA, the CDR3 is TGTGCCAGCAGCGTCAGGGGCGGGGAGCGCAACAATGAGCAGTTCTTC.

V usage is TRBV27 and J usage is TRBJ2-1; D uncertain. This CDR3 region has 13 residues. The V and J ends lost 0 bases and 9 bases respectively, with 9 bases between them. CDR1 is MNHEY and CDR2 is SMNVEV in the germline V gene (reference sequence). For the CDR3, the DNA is TGTGCCAGCAGTTTATCTCAGTCCCTTGAGCAGTTCTTC. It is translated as CASSLSQSLEQFF.

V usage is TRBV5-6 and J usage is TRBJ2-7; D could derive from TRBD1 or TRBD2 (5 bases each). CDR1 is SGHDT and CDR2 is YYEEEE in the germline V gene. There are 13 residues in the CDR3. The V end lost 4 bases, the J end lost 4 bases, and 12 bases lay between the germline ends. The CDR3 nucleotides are TGTGCCAGCAGCGATGGGACCACATACGAGCAGTACTTC. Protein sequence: CASSDGTTYEQYF.

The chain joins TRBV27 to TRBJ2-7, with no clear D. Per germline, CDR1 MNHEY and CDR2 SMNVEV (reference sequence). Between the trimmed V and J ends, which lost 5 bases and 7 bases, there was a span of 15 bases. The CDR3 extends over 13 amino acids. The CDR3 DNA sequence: TGTGCCAGCAGTCCTTCCACCTACATAGAGCAGTACTTC. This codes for CASSPSTYIEQYF.

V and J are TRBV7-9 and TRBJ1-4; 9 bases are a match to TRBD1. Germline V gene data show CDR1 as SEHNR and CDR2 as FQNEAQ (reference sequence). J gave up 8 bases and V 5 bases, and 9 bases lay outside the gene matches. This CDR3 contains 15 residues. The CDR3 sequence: CASSQPNRGHEKLFF. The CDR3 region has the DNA TGTGCCAGCAGCCAGCCAAACAGGGGGCACGAAAAACTGTTTTTT.

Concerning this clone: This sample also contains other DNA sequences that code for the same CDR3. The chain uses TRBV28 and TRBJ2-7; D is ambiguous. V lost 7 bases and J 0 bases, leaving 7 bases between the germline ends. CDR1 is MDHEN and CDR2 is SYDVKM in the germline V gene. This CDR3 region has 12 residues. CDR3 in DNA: TGTGCCAGCACACACAGCTCCTACGAGCAGTACTTC. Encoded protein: CASTHSSYEQYF.

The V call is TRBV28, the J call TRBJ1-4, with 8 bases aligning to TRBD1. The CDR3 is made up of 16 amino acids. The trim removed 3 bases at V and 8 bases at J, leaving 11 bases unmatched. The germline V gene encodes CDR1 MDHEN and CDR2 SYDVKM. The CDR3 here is CASSFPQGGTSEKLFF. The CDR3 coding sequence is TGTGCCAGCAGTTTCCCACAGGGGGGGACTTCGGAAAAACTGTTTTTT.

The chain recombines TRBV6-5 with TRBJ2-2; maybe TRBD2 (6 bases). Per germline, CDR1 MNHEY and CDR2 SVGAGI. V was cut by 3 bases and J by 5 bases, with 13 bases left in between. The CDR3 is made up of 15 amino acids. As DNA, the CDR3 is TGTGCCAGCAGTTATTTGCTCGGGGGTACCGGGGAGCTGTTTTTT. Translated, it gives CASSYLLGGTGELFF.

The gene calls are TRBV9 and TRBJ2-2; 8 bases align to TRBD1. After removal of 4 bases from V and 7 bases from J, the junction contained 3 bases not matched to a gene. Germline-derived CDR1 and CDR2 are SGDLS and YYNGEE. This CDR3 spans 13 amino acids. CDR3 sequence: CASSTGGIGELFF. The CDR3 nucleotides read TGTGCCAGCAGCACAGGGGGGATCGGGGAGCTGTTTTTT.

The CDR3 sequence is CSVRPVRGEHEQFF. CDR3 in DNA: TGCAGCGTTAGGCCGGTCAGGGGGGAACATGAGCAGTTCTTC. The chain links TRBV29-1 to TRBJ2-1; D is possibly TRBD1 (7 bases). This CDR3 contains 14 residues. Trimming removed 5 bases from V and 8 bases from J, with 19 bases in between. CDR1 SQVTM and CDR2 ANQGSEA come from the germline V gene.

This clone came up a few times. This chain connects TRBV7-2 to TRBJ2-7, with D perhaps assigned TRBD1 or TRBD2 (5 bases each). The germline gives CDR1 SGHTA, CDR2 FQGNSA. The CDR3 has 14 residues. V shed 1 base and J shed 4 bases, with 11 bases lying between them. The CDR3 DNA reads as TGTGCCAGCAGCTTAGTTGGGGGAGAATACGAGCAGTACTTC. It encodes CASSLVGGEYEQYF.

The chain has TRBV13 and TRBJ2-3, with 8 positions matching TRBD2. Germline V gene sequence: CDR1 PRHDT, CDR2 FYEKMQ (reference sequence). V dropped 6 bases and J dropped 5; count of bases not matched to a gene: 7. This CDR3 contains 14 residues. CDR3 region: CASRPGLGLDTQYF. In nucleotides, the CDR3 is TGTGCCAGCAGACCGGGACTAGGGCTAGATACGCAGTATTTT. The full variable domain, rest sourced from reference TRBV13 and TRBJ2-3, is AAGVIQSPRHLIKEKRETATLKCYPIPRHDTVYWYQQGPGQDPQFLISFYEKMQSDKGSIPDRFSAQQFSDYHSELNMSSLELGDSALYFCASRPGLGLDTQYFGPGTRLTVL.

In DNA, the CDR3 is TGCGCCAGCAGCTTGGTGGGGATAGGGTCTGGGGCCAACGTCCTGACTTTC. Translated: CASSLVGIGSGANVLTF. The chain couples TRBV5-1 to TRBJ2-6; D is unresolved. This CDR3 has 17 residues. V shed 0 bases and J shed 1 base, with 11 bases lying between them. Germline CDR1 SGHRS, CDR2 YFSETQ. Combining the CDR3 with reference TRBV5-1 and TRBJ2-6 gives the whole variable domain KAGVTQTPRYLIKTRGQQVTLSCSPISGHRSVSWYQQTPGQGLQFLFEYFSETQRNKGNFPGRFSGRQFSNSRSEMNVSTLELGDSALYLCASSLVGIGSGANVLTFGAGSRLTVL.

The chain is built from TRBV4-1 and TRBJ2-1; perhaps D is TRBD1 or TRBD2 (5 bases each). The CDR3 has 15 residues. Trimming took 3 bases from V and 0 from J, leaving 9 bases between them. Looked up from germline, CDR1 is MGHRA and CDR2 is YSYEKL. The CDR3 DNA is TGCGCCAGCAGCCATCAGGGAGACTCCTACAATGAGCAGTTCTTC. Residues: CASSHQGDSYNEQFF.

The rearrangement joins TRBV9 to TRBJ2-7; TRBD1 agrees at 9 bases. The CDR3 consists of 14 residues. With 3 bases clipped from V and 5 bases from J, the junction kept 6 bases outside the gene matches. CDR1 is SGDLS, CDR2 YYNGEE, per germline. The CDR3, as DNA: TGTGCCAGCAGCGACACCGGGACAGGGAACGAGCAGTACTTC. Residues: CASSDTGTGNEQYF.

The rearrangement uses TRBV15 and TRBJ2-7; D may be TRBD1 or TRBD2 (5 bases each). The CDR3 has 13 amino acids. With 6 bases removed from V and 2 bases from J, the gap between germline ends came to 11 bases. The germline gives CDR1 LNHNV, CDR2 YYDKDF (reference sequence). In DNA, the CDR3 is TGTGCCACCAGAGGGACCTCCGCCTACGAGCAGTACTTC. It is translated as CATRGTSAYEQYF. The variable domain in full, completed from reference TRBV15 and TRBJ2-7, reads DAMVIQNPRYQVTQFGKPVTLSCSQTLNHNVMYWYQQKSSQAPKLLFHYYDKDFNNEADTPDNFQSRRPNTSFCFLDIRSPGLGDTAMYLCATRGTSAYEQYFGPGTRLTVT.

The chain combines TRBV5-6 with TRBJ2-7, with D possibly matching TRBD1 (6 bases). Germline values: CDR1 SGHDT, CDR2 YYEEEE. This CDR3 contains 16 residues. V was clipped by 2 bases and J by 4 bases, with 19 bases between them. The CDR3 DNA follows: TGTGCCAGCAGCTTAACAACAGGGATTTTTATTTACGAGCAGTACTTC. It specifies CASSLTTGIFIYEQYF.

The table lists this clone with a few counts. The CDR3, as DNA: TGTGCCAGCAGTTCCCAAGGAGGGGGAGTTCAGCCCCAGCATTTT. This gives the protein CASSSQGGGVQPQHF. The chain recombines TRBV13 with TRBJ1-5; TRBD1 might be the D (6 bases). Trimming shortened V by 6 bases and J by 6 bases, and 18 bases separated the two germline ends. The germline V gene has CDR1 PRHDT and CDR2 FYEKMQ (reference sequence). This CDR3 comprises 15 residues.

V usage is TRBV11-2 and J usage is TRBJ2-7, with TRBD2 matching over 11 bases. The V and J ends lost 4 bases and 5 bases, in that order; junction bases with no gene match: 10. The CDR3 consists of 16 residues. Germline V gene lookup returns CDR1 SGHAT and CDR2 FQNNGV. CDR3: CASSYSPGLAGNEQYF. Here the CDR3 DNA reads TGTGCCAGCAGCTACTCCCCCGGACTAGCGGGTAACGAGCAGTACTTC.

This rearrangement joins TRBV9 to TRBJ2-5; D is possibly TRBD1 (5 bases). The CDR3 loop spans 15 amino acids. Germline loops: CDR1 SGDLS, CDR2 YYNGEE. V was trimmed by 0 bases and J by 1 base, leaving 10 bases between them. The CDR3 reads CASSVEGEPQETQYF. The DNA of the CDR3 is TGTGCCAGCAGCGTAGAAGGGGAACCCCAAGAGACCCAGTACTTC.

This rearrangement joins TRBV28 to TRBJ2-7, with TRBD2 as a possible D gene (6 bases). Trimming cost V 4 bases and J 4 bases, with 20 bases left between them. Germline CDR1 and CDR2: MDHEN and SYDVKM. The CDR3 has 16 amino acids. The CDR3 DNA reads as TGTGCCAGCAGTTCTTCTGACTTCGGGAGAGTTTACGAGCAGTACTTC. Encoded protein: CASSSSDFGRVYEQYF. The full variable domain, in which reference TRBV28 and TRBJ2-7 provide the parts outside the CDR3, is DVKVTQSSRYLVKRTGEKVFLECVQDMDHENMFWYRQDPGLGLRLIYFSYDVKMKEKGDIPEGYSVSREKKERFSLILESASTNQTSMYLCASSSSDFGRVYEQYFGPGTRLTVT.

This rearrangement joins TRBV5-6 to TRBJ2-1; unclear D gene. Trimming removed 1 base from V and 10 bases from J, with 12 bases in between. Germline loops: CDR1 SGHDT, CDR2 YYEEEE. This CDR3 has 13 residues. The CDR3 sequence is CASSLWTEEEQFF. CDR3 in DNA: TGTGCCAGCAGCTTGTGGACCGAAGAGGAGCAGTTCTTC.